This T cell receptor (beta chain) was captured in a study of T cell responses to AZD1222 COVID-19 vaccine. Study summary: Timing groups of about 4 and about 12 weeks for second doses were pooled.

The study's findings and limits: Nearly half of unique spike-specific TCRs reportedly avoided B.1.351 and B.1.1.7 mutated regions. At baseline, just 5 or 6 AZD1222 recipients tested seropositive.

Details on this clone: Its antigen is not known.

Measured with immunoSEQ multiplex PCR; TCRdb has only the in-frame clones, and not every one. The sample yields more than 150,000 clones, 94% seen once. Between the trimmed V and J ends, which lost 6 bases and 0 bases, there was a span of 15 bases. The CDR3 sequence is 16 residues long. The sequencing here drew on peripheral blood, taken on day 0 of AZD1222 vaccination. This clonotype was sampled from an adult in good health. This rearrangement joins TRBV6-7 to TRBJ1-3, with D possibly matching TRBD1 (6 bases). TRBV6-7 counts as an open reading frame of uncertain function. CDR3 sequence (DNA): TGTGCCAGCAGGCGGTACAGGGTGAGCTCTGGAAACACCATATATTTT. It encodes CASRRYRVSSGNTIYF.